The rows below give T cell receptor beta chains drawn from one sample of a study of T cells in Graves' hyperthyroidism and ophthalmopathy. MiXCR, run by TCRdb on the multiplex PCR reads, gives a single entry per CDR3 protein. The sample consists of around 350,000 distinct CDR3 sequences, roughly 15% of them appearing once. Material for sequencing was blood. All receptors derive from a woman under 40 with Graves' ophthalmopathy. Both conserved end residues are part of each CDR3.

>TRBV12-3/TRBV12-4|TRBJ2-5|16
CASSPHIAGAQETQYF
>TRBV10-3|TRBJ1-5|15
CAISAGDRMNQPQHF
>TRBV14|TRBJ1-5|13
CASSQDSFQPQHF
>TRBV28|TRBJ2-7|14
CASSLISGVYEQYF
>TRBV6-1|TRBJ1-5|13
CASSERPGQPQHF
>TRBV24-1|TRBJ2-1|18
CATSDQGLAQSSYNEQFF
>TRBV14|TRBJ1-5|13
CASSRTASQPQHF
>TRBV5-8|TRBJ2-1|15
CASSLWSGPLNEQFF
>TRBV5-5|TRBJ1-1|15
CASSLRDRERTEAFF
>TRBV27|TRBJ2-1|15
CASSFPGGGTNEQFF